This entry describes one T cell receptor (beta chain). Its antigen is unknown. Profiling relied on immunoSEQ multiplex PCR, and the TCRdb table lists in-frame clones only, not all of them. The repertoire holds around 140,000 clones, with 70% to 90% as singletons. Trimming left V 3 bases short and J 6 bases short, with 8 bases between. CDR1 KGHSH and CDR2 LQKENI come from the germline V gene. The CDR3 is made up of 13 amino acids. This sample was included in a study of T cell responses to AZD1222 COVID-19 vaccine. Study-level results: The study sampled repertoires only after the peak T cell response.

The clonotype comes from an adult who received the AZD1222 COVID-19 vaccine. Sequenced here: peripheral blood, sampled 28 days after the second AZD1222 dose. The chain links TRBV18 to TRBJ1-4; no definite D call. CDR3 residues: CASSPDRDEKLFF. CDR3 bases: TGTGCCAGCTCACCTGACCGGGATGAAAAACTGTTTTTT.